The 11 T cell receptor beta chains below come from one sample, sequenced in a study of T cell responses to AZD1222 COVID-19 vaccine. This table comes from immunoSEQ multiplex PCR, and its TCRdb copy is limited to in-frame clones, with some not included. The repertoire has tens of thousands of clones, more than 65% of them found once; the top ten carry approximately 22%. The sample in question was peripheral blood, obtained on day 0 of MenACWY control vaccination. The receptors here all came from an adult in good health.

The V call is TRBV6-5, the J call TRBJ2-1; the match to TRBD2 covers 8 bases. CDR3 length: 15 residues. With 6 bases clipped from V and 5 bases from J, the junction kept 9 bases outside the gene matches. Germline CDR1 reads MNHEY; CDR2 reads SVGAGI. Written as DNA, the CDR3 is TGTGCCAGCAGCGGAATCGGACTAGCCCACAATGAGCAGTTCTTC. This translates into CASSGIGLAHNEQFF.

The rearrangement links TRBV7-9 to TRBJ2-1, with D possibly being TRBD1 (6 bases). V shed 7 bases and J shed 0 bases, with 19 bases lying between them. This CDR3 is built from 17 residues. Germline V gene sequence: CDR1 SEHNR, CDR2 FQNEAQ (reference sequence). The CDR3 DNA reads TGTGCCAGCACCCTACCATGGGACACAAGCTCCTACAATGAGCAGTTCTTC. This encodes CASTLPWDTSSYNEQFF.

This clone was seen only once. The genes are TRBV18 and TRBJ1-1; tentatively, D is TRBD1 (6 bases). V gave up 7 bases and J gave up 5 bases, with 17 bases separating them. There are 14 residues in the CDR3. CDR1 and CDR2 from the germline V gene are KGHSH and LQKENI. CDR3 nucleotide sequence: TGTGCCAGCTTGCCGTTCAGGGGTGGAACTGAAGCTTTCTTT. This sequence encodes CASLPFRGGTEAFF.

The CDR3 DNA sequence: TGTGCCAGTAGTGGCTTCCTTTCAATGAATGAGCAGTTCTTC. Its translation is CASSGFLSMNEQFF. This chain uses TRBV19 with TRBJ2-1; D unclear. Germline assignment: CDR1 LNHDA and CDR2 SQIVND (reference sequence). V was cut by 5 bases and J by 7 bases, with 15 bases left in between. The CDR3 has 14 amino acids.

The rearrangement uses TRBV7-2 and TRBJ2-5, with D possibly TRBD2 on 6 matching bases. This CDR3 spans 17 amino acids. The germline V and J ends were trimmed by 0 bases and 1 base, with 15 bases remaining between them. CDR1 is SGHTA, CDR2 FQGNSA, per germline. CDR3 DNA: TGTGCCAGCAGCTTAGCGGGGGTAGCGGATTCCCAAGAGACCCAGTACTTC. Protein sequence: CASSLAGVADSQETQYF.

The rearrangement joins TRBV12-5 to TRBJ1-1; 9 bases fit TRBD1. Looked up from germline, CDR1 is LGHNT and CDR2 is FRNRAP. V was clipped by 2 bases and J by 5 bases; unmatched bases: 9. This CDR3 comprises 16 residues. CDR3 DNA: TGTGCTAGTGGTTTGCCTGACAGGGGGTTGGGGACTGAAGCTTTCTTT. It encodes CASGLPDRGLGTEAFF.

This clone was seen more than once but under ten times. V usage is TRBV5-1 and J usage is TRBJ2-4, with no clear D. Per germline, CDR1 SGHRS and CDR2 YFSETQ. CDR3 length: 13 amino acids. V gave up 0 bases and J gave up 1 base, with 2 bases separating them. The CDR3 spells CASSLGAKNIQYF. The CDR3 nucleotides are TGCGCCAGCAGCTTGGGGGCCAAAAACATTCAGTACTTC.

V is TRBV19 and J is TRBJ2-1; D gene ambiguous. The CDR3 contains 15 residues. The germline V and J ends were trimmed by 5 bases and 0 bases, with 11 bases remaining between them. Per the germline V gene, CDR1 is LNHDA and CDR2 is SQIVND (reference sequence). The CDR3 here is CASSAPRPSYNEQFF. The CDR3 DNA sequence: TGTGCCAGTAGTGCCCCCCGGCCCTCCTACAATGAGCAGTTCTTC. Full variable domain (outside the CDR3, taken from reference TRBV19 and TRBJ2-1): DGGITQSPKYLFRKEGQNVTLSCEQNLNHDAMYWYRQDPGQGLRLIYYSQIVNDFQKGDIAEGYSVSREKKESFPLTVTSAQKNPTAFYLCASSAPRPSYNEQFFGPGTRLTVL.

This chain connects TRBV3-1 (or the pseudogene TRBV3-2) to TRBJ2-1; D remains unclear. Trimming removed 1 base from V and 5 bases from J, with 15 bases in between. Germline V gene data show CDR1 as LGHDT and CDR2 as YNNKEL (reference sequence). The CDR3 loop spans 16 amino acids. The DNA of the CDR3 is TGTGCCAGCAGCCAAGGGGCAGGATCAAGCGACAATGAGCAGTTCTTC. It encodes CASSQGAGSSDNEQFF.

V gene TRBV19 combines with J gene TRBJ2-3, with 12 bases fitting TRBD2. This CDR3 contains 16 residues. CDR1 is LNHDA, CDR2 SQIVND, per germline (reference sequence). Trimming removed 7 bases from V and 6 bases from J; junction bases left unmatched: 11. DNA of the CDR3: TGTGCCAGTAAGAGACTAGCGGGAGTAGCAGGGGATACGCAGTATTTT. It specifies CASKRLAGVAGDTQYF.

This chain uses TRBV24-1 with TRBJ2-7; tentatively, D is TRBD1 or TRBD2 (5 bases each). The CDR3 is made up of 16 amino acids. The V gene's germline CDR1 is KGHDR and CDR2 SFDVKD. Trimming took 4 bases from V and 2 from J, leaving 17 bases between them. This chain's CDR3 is CATSERDQHGTYEQYV. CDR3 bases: TGTGCCACCAGTGAAAGGGACCAACATGGTACCTACGAGCAGTACGTC.